This is a list of T cell receptor beta chains from one sample in a study of T-cell reconstitution after alpha-beta-depleted transplantation in children. TCRdb redid the calling of the PCR reads with MiXCR, one entry per CDR3 protein. The sample holds around 200,000 distinct CDR3 sequences, roughly a tenth seen once. The specimen was PBMCs, collected before TCRalphabeta/CD19-depleted stem cell transplant. The origin of the receptors is a child less than two years old with acute myeloid leukemia, due to receive a stem cell transplant. Both conserved end residues are part of each CDR3. D genes are given only for firm matches. Where a row states a size, it is once, few, many or the class of an expanded clone; other rows omit it.

15,TRBJ2-4,TRBV11-3,NA,TRBD1,TGTGCCAGCAGCTCGGACAGGGAAGCCAAAAACATTCAGTACTTC,CASSSDREAKNIQYF
13,TRBJ1-5,TRBV19,many,NA,TGTGCCAGTAGTAAGGGCGCAGATCAGCCCCAGCATTTT,CASSKGADQPQHF
11,TRBJ1-2,TRBV20-1,many,NA,TGCAGTGCTAGAGGGGGAAGAGGCTACACCTTC,CSARGGRGYTF
16,TRBJ1-3,TRBV18,many,NA,TGTGCCAGCTCACCTTGGGACTTCCGCTCTGGAAACACCATATATTTT,CASSPWDFRSGNTIYF
14,TRBJ2-1,TRBV7-2,many,TRBD2,TGTGCCAGCAGCTTAGCTAGCGGGAGGGATGAGCAGTTCTTC,CASSLASGRDEQFF
15,TRBJ1-6,TRBV20-1,many,NA,TGCAGTGCTAGAGCTCCGACAGGTGATAATTCACCCCTCCACTTT,CSARAPTGDNSPLHF
12,TRBJ1-1,TRBV20-1,many,NA,TGCAGTGCTAGAGGAGGGGACACTGAAGCTTTCTTT,CSARGGDTEAFF
11,TRBJ2-7,TRBV20-1,NA,NA,TGCAGTGCTAGAGGGATCCCCGAGCAGTACTTC,CSARGIPEQYF
15,TRBJ1-4,TRBV7-2,NA,NA,TGTGCCAGCAGCTTAGTCGGGGGACGTAATGAAAAACTGTTTTTT,CASSLVGGRNEKLFF
13,TRBJ2-5,TRBV20-1,few,NA,TGCAGTGCTCCGACTAAAATACAAGAGACCCAGTACTTC,CSAPTKIQETQYF